This is a list of T cell receptor beta chains from one sample in a study of blood T cell repertoires in COVID-19. Only in-frame clones appear in the TCRdb table, and some are missing; sequencing was by immunoSEQ multiplex PCR. The repertoire has 100,000 to 150,000 clones, roughly 80% of them found once; the top ten carry approximately 2.4%. The specimen sequenced was PBMCs or T cells enriched from blood (not recorded which). Source of these receptors: a man in his forties or fifties with acute COVID-19. Each CDR3 is given with its conserved first and last residue. The D gene is left open where the match is weak. Only some rows state a clone size, as once, few, many or a class for expanded clones.

clone size,D gene,J gene,V gene,CDR3 length,CDR3 DNA,CDR3 protein
-,TRBD2,TRBJ2-3,TRBV7-9,18,TGTGCCAGCAGCTTAGCGGAAAGAGCGGGGGGAATCACAGATACGCAGTATTTT,CASSLAERAGGITDTQYF
-,-,TRBJ1-5,TRBV5-6,14,TGTGCCAGCAGCTTGCGGGGGGGGGAGCAGCCCCAGCATTTT,CASSLRGGEQPQHF
-,TRBD1,TRBJ1-2,TRBV6-5,15,TGTGCCAGCAGTTACGCTCCGGGACAGGGGTATGGCTACACCTTC,CASSYAPGQGYGYTF
few,-,TRBJ2-2,TRBV28,12,TGTGCCAGCAGTCGGTACGGCGGGCAGCTGTTTTTT,CASSRYGGQLFF
-,-,TRBJ1-1,TRBV27,14,TGTGCCAGCAGTTCCTGGACAGCGAACACTGAAGCTTTCTTT,CASSSWTANTEAFF
few,TRBD1,TRBJ1-1,TRBV9,15,TGTGCCAGCAGCCCACAGGGGGCTCGGAACGCTGAAGCTTTCTTT,CASSPQGARNAEAFF
-,TRBD1,TRBJ2-7,TRBV29-1,13,TGCAGCGTCCGGGACAGGGGAATCTACGAGCAGTACTTC,CSVRDRGIYEQYF
-,TRBD1,TRBJ1-1,TRBV3-1/TRBV3-2,13,TGTGCCAGCTGCCGACAGGGCGAGGATGAAGCTTTCTTT,CASCRQGEDEAFF
-,TRBD1,TRBJ2-5,TRBV7-9,16,TGTGCCAGCAGTTACCGGACAGGGCTTGGACAAGAGACCCAGTACTTC,CASSYRTGLGQETQYF
once,-,TRBJ2-1,TRBV27,16,TGTGCCAGCAGTTTCAGGGGGGCGGGATCCTACAATGAGCAGTTCTTC,CASSFRGAGSYNEQFF
many,-,TRBJ1-1,TRBV5-1,14,TGCGCCAGCAGTTCGGAGGGGCGCGTCACTGAAGCTTTCTTT,CASSSEGRVTEAFF
-,TRBD1,TRBJ2-3,TRBV24-1,17,TGTGCCACCAGTGACCGAGGGACAGTCCGTTTCCTAGATACGCAGTATTTT,CATSDRGTVRFLDTQYF
once,TRBD1,TRBJ2-7,TRBV7-9,14,TGTGCCAGCAGCTTCGACGGGACAGCCTACGAGCAGTACTTC,CASSFDGTAYEQYF
once,-,TRBJ1-2,TRBV5-1,13,TGCGCCAGCAGCTTGATCCGGGAGAATGGCTACACCTTC,CASSLIRENGYTF
-,TRBD1,TRBJ2-5,TRBV28,19,TGTGCCAGCAGTTTCGGCCCCATCTCCCCCAGGACAGGGGAAGAGACCCAGTACTTC,CASSFGPISPRTGEETQYF
few,TRBD2,TRBJ2-2,TRBV7-9,15,TGTGCCAGCTCTGGACTAGCGGGAGGTATCGGGGAGCTGTTTTTT,CASSGLAGGIGELFF
once,-,TRBJ1-5,TRBV28,12,TGTGCCAGCAGTTTGCTAGATCAGCCCCAGCATTTT,CASSLLDQPQHF
-,-,TRBJ1-2,TRBV7-6,15,TGTGCCAGCAGCCCCTGGACAGTACCACGGGATGGCTACACCTTC,CASSPWTVPRDGYTF
-,TRBD2,TRBJ2-1,TRBV11-2,16,TGTGCCAGCAGCTTAGATATAGCGGGGGGGGTCAATGAGCAGTTCTTC,CASSLDIAGGVNEQFF
-,-,TRBJ2-3,TRBV7-9,13,TGTGCCAGCAGCTTAACCCGGGCAGATACGCAGTATTTT,CASSLTRADTQYF
-,TRBD1,TRBJ1-2,TRBV6-6,16,TGTGCCAGCAGTTCAACCCCGGGACAGGGGGCGCGAGGCTACACCTTC,CASSSTPGQGARGYTF
-,-,TRBJ1-6,TRBV3-1/TRBV3-2,16,TGTGCCAGCAGCCTGGGGACATCGGGGGGGAATTCACCCCTCCACTTT,CASSLGTSGGNSPLHF
-,-,TRBJ1-1,TRBV30,10,TGTGCCTGGAGGCGGACTGAAGCTTTCTTT,CAWRRTEAFF
-,TRBD2,TRBJ2-3,TRBV7-2,15,TGTGCCAGCAGCTGGACTAGCGGGAACACAGATACGCAGTATTTT,CASSWTSGNTDTQYF
-,-,TRBJ1-1,TRBV5-1,13,TGCGCCAGCAGCATCCAGGGTTTTACTGAAGCTTTCTTT,CASSIQGFTEAFF
-,TRBD1,TRBJ2-2,TRBV7-9,16,TGTGCCAGCAGCTATGGGACAGGGATGTACACCGGGGAGCTGTTTTTT,CASSYGTGMYTGELFF
-,TRBD2,TRBJ2-1,TRBV7-9,18,TGTGCCAGCAGCCCAACCTGGGCTAGCGGGACACCCGGGAATGAGCAGTTCTTC,CASSPTWASGTPGNEQFF
once,TRBD2,TRBJ2-1,TRBV5-3,19,TGTGCCAGAAGCTTTCGGGGACTAGCGGGACCCCAGGTGGGCAATGAGCAGTTCTTC,CARSFRGLAGPQVGNEQFF
-,-,TRBJ2-1,TRBV29-1,13,TGCAGCGTTCGACAGGGACTAGACAATGAGCAGTTCTTC,CSVRQGLDNEQFF
-,-,TRBJ2-2,TRBV27,13,TGTGCCAGCAGTTTCGGGAACACCGGGGAGCTGTTTTTT,CASSFGNTGELFF
-,-,TRBJ2-7,TRBV25-1,15,TGTGCCAGCAGTGAATACACCGGGACACTCTACGAGCAGTACTTC,CASSEYTGTLYEQYF
once,-,TRBJ2-7,TRBV12-3/TRBV12-4,13,TGTGCCAGCAGTTTCAGGTTGCTCTACGAGCAGTACTTC,CASSFRLLYEQYF
-,-,TRBJ1-4,TRBV15,12,TGTGCCACCAGCAGTGGACAGGAAAAACTGTTTTTT,CATSSGQEKLFF
-,TRBD1,TRBJ1-2,TRBV3-1/TRBV3-2,14,TGTGCCAGCAGCCCCGACCAGGGGGCCTATGGCTACACCTTC,CASSPDQGAYGYTF
-,-,TRBJ1-1,TRBV7-3,15,TGTGCCAGCAGCGATCTGGGACACTCTAACACTGAAGCTTTCTTT,CASSDLGHSNTEAFF
-,-,TRBJ1-1,TRBV18,13,TGTGCCAGCTCACCTCGAGGTGCCACTGAAGCTTTCTTT,CASSPRGATEAFF
-,-,TRBJ1-5,TRBV7-9,15,TGTGCCAGCAGCTTAGGAGGTCCGAGCAATCAGCCCCAGCATTTT,CASSLGGPSNQPQHF
-,TRBD2,TRBJ2-7,TRBV5-6,14,TGTGCCAGCAGTAAGACTAGCGGCTCCTACGAGCAGTACTTC,CASSKTSGSYEQYF
-,TRBD1,TRBJ1-2,TRBV14,15,TGTGCCAGCAGCCAAGGTCTTACAGGGGGAGATGGCTACACCTTC,CASSQGLTGGDGYTF
-,TRBD2,TRBJ2-1,TRBV7-9,17,TGTGCCAGCAGCTTCCCTAGCGGGGGCTCTCCGGAGAATGAGCAGTTCTTC,CASSFPSGGSPENEQFF
-,TRBD2,TRBJ2-7,TRBV28,15,TGTGCCAGCAGGCCTACTAGCGGGAGGGCTTACGAGCAGTACTTC,CASRPTSGRAYEQYF
-,TRBD2,TRBJ2-5,TRBV29-1,13,TGCAGCGTTGAAAGCGGGGGGCAAGAGACCCAGTACTTC,CSVESGGQETQYF
-,-,TRBJ1-6,TRBV7-3,14,TGTGCCAGCAGCTTCGGGTCCTATAATTCACCCCTCCACTTT,CASSFGSYNSPLHF
-,-,TRBJ2-7,TRBV3-1/TRBV3-2,12,TGTGCCAGCAGCCAGGCGGAGGACGAGCAGTACTTC,CASSQAEDEQYF
-,TRBD1,TRBJ2-1,TRBV14,14,TGTGCCAGCAGCCAAGGGACAGGGGTGAATGAGCAGTTCTTC,CASSQGTGVNEQFF
few,TRBD1,TRBJ2-5,TRBV28,15,TGTGCCAGCAGCCCGCTGACAGGGGGTCCGGAGACCCAGTACTTC,CASSPLTGGPETQYF
once,-,TRBJ2-3,TRBV5-1,14,TGCGCCAGCAGCCCTACCCTCGACAGTCATACGCAGTATTTT,CASSPTLDSHTQYF
-,-,TRBJ2-1,TRBV6-5,14,TGTGCCAGCAGAAAGATGGACTTAGCCTATGAGCAGTTCTTC,CASRKMDLAYEQFF
-,-,TRBJ2-1,TRBV6-5,12,TGTGCCAGTAGAACGTACGACAATGAGCAGTTCTTC,CASRTYDNEQFF
-,TRBD2,TRBJ2-7,TRBV11-2,13,TGTGCCAGCAGCTCCGGGGGGATTTTCGAGCAGTACTTC,CASSSGGIFEQYF
-,TRBD1,TRBJ2-7,TRBV7-6,14,TGTGCCAGCAGCCCATGGGACAGGGTCTACGAGCAGTACTTC,CASSPWDRVYEQYF
-,TRBD2,TRBJ2-1,TRBV11-2,18,TGTGCCAGCAGCCCGGGGGGGTCGGGGGAGAGCTCCTACAATGAGCAGTTCTTC,CASSPGGSGESSYNEQFF
once,-,TRBJ1-2,TRBV7-2,14,TGTGCCAGCAGCACTCCAAACAGGGAGGGTGGCTACACCTTC,CASSTPNREGGYTF
-,TRBD2,TRBJ2-2,TRBV5-1,17,TGCGCCAGCAGCTTGGATCTAGCGGGAGGTGCGAACGGGGAGCTGTTTTTT,CASSLDLAGGANGELFF
-,TRBD2,TRBJ2-7,TRBV18,12,TGTGCCAGCTCACCTCGGGGGGACGAGCAGTACTTC,CASSPRGDEQYF
-,-,TRBJ2-1,TRBV7-3,13,TGTGCCAGCAGTCTAGGGAGCATCGGTGAGCAGTTCTTC,CASSLGSIGEQFF
-,TRBD1,TRBJ1-3,TRBV9,15,TGTGCCAGCAGCGTAGAGGGGGCGCATAAAAACACCATATATTTT,CASSVEGAHKNTIYF